This T cell receptor beta chain was observed in a study of T cells in Graves' hyperthyroidism and ophthalmopathy. For the study at large: Prior to any treatment, at the point of initial diagnosis, peripheral blood was collected.

Amplification of TCR beta CDR3 regions was performed using RNA transcripts as template. The primer set for the first-round RT-PCR of the TCR CDR3 was HTBI. TCRdb redid the calling of the multiplex PCR reads with MiXCR, one entry per CDR3 protein. The sample consists of roughly 180,000 distinct CDR3 sequences, about 9% of them appearing once. Clinical symptoms, serum thyroxine, TRAb, thyroid ultrasound and orbital computed tomography informed diagnoses. On this clonotype: The antigen is unknown.

Germline V gene lookup returns CDR1 LNHNV and CDR2 YYDKDF (reference sequence). Trimming took 0 bases from V and 1 from J, leaving 13 bases between them. CDR3 length: 16 amino acids. Study observations and caveats: Ophthalmopathy was separated from stable hyperthyroidism by a 13 V-J model.

Sequences were obtained from blood. The origin of this receptor is a young woman with Graves' hyperthyroidism that later progressed to Graves' ophthalmopathy. This chain connects TRBV15 to TRBJ2-7; weak D call: TRBD2 (5 bases). The CDR3 protein is CATSRDRGIGSYEQYF. CDR3 DNA: TGTGCCACCAGCAGAGATCGAGGGATTGGATCCTACGAGCAGTACTTC.